The clone carrying this TCR beta chain was seen a single time. The data stem from a study of blood T cell repertoires in COVID-19. Turning to the study itself: T cells, B-cell-depleted T cells, or PBMCs supplied cDNA or gDNA.

In the study's own analysis: The assay estimated nucleated cells by amplifying reference gene primers. Method: immunoSEQ multiplex PCR; TCRdb's copy keeps in-frame clones and lacks some. V, J and clone size reflect that table, while D and trimming were determined from the DNA. The repertoire consists of about 500,000 clones, with approximately 86% occurring once and the leading ten covering under 0.85%. Two consecutive negative NP/OP PCR tests, clearance, or resolved symptoms defined Cohort 3 recovery. The source is a woman between 18 and 29 years old who had recovered from COVID-19. Sequencing input: PBMCs or T cells enriched from blood (not recorded which).

The CDR3 DNA reads as TGTGCCAGCAGTCCTCTACCAGCGAGCTCCTACAATGAGCAGTTCTTC. Translated, it gives CASSPLPASSYNEQFF. The rearrangement joins TRBV28 to TRBJ2-1, with no clear D. This CDR3 region has 16 residues. Germline V gene lookup returns CDR1 MDHEN and CDR2 SYDVKM. Trimming pared 5 bases from V and 0 bases from J, leaving 14 bases between.